A selection of T cell receptor beta chains follows, all from one sample in a study of PD-L1 blockade in urothelial cancer. Assay used: immunoSEQ multiplex PCR; TCRdb lists only in-frame clones, some missing. Here the sample spans 35,000 to 40,000 clones, about 85% being singletons. The specimen was PBMCs, collected around atezolizumab (anti-PD-L1) treatment. These receptor sequences come from a man older than 75 with urothelial cancer. Both conserved end residues are part of each CDR3. The order of the fields is CDR3 length, clone size, D gene, J gene, V gene, CDR3 DNA, CDR3 protein. D genes are given only for firm matches. Not every row has a clone size; where given, it reads once, few, many or a size class.

>15|-|-|TRBJ1-5|TRBV7-6
TGTGCCAGCAGCTTAATGGAGGGCCCTAATCAGCCCCAGCATTTT
CASSLMEGPNQPQHF
>17|-|TRBD1|TRBJ1-2|TRBV15
TGTGCCACCAGCAGGGACCGACAGGGGGCATTGTCCTATGGCTACACCTTC
CATSRDRQGALSYGYTF
>14|once|-|TRBJ2-7|TRBV14
TGTGCCAGCAGCCAAATCCCGGGACTTTACGAGCAGTACTTC
CASSQIPGLYEQYF
>15|-|-|TRBJ2-6|TRBV9
TGTGCCAGCAGCGTCGCGGCGGTTGGAGCCAACGTCCTGACTTTC
CASSVAAVGANVLTF
>13|-|-|TRBJ1-1|TRBV18
TGTGCCAGCTCACCGGGGGGGAACACTGAAGCTTTCTTT
CASSPGGNTEAFF
>17|-|TRBD2|TRBJ2-7|TRBV18
TGTGCCAGCTCACCACGGGCTAGCGGGGGAAGCTCCTACGAGCAGTACTTC
CASSPRASGGSSYEQYF
>20|once|TRBD2|TRBJ2-1|TRBV18
TGTGCCAGCTCACCACCGAACAGGGTAGGAGCGGGAGGCCGGTACAATGAGCAGTTCTTC
CASSPPNRVGAGGRYNEQFF
>13|-|TRBD1|TRBJ2-3|TRBV5-1
TGCGCCAGCAGCCAGGGGGGCACAGATACGCAGTATTTT
CASSQGGTDTQYF
>17|-|TRBD1|TRBJ2-5|TRBV5-6
TGTGCCAGCAGCTTGGTTCCCCGACAGGGGGCAGGGGAGACCCAGTACTTC
CASSLVPRQGAGETQYF
>15|once|-|TRBJ1-3|TRBV18
TGTGCCAGCTCACCAACTAACGGATTGGGAAACACCATATATTTT
CASSPTNGLGNTIYF
>18|-|TRBD2|TRBJ2-1|TRBV5-1
TGCGCCAGCAGCTTGGGGGGGACTAGCGGGAGCACCTACAATGAGCAGTTCTTC
CASSLGGTSGSTYNEQFF
>15|-|TRBD2|TRBJ2-1|TRBV2
TGTGCCAGCACCACGGGAGGGACTCTATACAATGAGCAGTTCTTC
CASTTGGTLYNEQFF
>15|once|-|TRBJ1-5|TRBV5-6
TGTGCCAGCAGCTTGAGGGGGAGCTACAATCAGCCCCAGCATTTT
CASSLRGSYNQPQHF
>17|once|TRBD2|TRBJ2-3|TRBV5-4
TGTGCCAGCAGCTCTATGGATCTAGCGGGAGGAACAGATACGCAGTATTTT
CASSSMDLAGGTDTQYF
>16|-|TRBD2|TRBJ2-1|TRBV18
TGTGCCAGCTTTACCGGGACTAGCGGGGCCGGAGGTGAGCAGTTCTTC
CASFTGTSGAGGEQFF
>12|-|TRBD1|TRBJ1-2|TRBV6-5
TGTGCCAGCAGTCCCCAGGGGGCTCTCTACACCTTC
CASSPQGALYTF
>13|-|TRBD1|TRBJ2-7|TRBV10-2
TGCGCCAGCAGTGCTGGACAGGCCTACGAGCAGTACTTC
CASSAGQAYEQYF
>14|-|TRBD2|TRBJ2-2|TRBV10-3
TGTGCCATCATAGCGGGAGGGCCCGACGGGGAGCTGTTTTTT
CAIIAGGPDGELFF
>13|-|-|TRBJ2-5|TRBV6-6
TGTGCCAGCAGGAGGCCCGGTCAAGAGACCCAGTACTTC
CASRRPGQETQYF
>14|-|TRBD1|TRBJ2-3|TRBV2
TGTGCCAGCAGGAACAGGGGGAACACAGATACGCAGTATTTT
CASRNRGNTDTQYF
>13|-|-|TRBJ2-7|TRBV28
TGTGCCAGCAGGCGCGGTAGCTCCTACGAGCAGTACTTC
CASRRGSSYEQYF
>11|-|-|TRBJ2-7|TRBV5-1
TGCGCCAGCAGCTTTGGTGAAGGGGAGTACTTC
CASSFGEGEYF
>15|-|TRBD2|TRBJ2-1|TRBV6-5
TGTGCCAGCAGTTCCTGGACTAGCGGTAACAATGAGCAGTTCTTC
CASSSWTSGNNEQFF
>16|-|TRBD1|TRBJ2-7|TRBV28
TGTGCCAGCAGTTTTTCCCCGGGACAGGGGGGATACGAGCAGTACTTC
CASSFSPGQGGYEQYF
>14|-|TRBD2|TRBJ2-5|TRBV6-5
TGTGCCAGCAGTCTGACTAGCGGGGCCCTATCGCAGTACTTC
CASSLTSGALSQYF
>16|-|TRBD2|TRBJ2-3|TRBV15
TGTGCCACCAGCAGAGGACTAGCGGGAGGGGGAGATACGCAGTATTTT
CATSRGLAGGGDTQYF
>13|-|TRBD2|TRBJ2-7|TRBV28
TGTGCCAGCAGTCGCGGGGGTAACTACGAGCAGTACTTC
CASSRGGNYEQYF